Listed below are T cell receptor beta chains from one sample, sequenced in a study of T cell repertoires in cytomegalovirus infection. TCRdb processed the reads anew with MiXCR; each CDR3 protein has one entry. The sample includes about 60,000 distinct CDR3 sequences, roughly a third of them seen just once. The antigens of these receptors remain unknown. Sequencing was performed on PBMCs, sequenced either directly or after in vitro stimulation (not recorded which). The receptor source for this set is a human donor in good health (CMV status not recorded). Some clones in this sample may be carry-over from other donors' samples. Each CDR3 is given with its conserved first and last residue. The order of the fields is J gene, clone size, D gene, V gene, CDR3 DNA, CDR3 protein. A D gene is named only where the DNA matches it firmly. Some rows mark clone size as missing; the rest say once, few, many or name a class of expanded clone.

>TRBJ2-1|few|-|TRBV11-2
TGTGCCAGCCTCCCGATGGGACCCTACAATGAGCAGTTCTTC
CASLPMGPYNEQFF
>TRBJ1-5|-|-|TRBV19
TGTGCCAGTAGTTCTCAGGGTAGCAATCAGCCCCAGCATTTT
CASSSQGSNQPQHF
>TRBJ1-5|-|-|TRBV19
TGTGCCAGTAGTATCCCAAATCGGCCCCAGCATTTT
CASSIPNRPQHF
>TRBJ1-2|-|-|TRBV5-4
TGTGCCAGCAGCTTGGGGGGGGGACGGAGCTATGGCTACACCTTC
CASSLGGGRSYGYTF
>TRBJ1-4|few|-|TRBV6-1
TGTGCCAGCAGACCCCGTGGAGGCCTAAATGAAAAACTGTTTTTT
CASRPRGGLNEKLFF
>TRBJ2-3|-|TRBD2|TRBV27
TGTGCCAGCAGTACCCGGTCGGTAGGTTCTGGCGGGAGGCCGTCAGATACGCAGTATTTT
CASSTRSVGSGGRPSDTQYF
>TRBJ2-5|-|-|TRBV20-1
TGCAGTGCTAGACCCTTCGAGGGATGGGACGAGGAGACCCAGTACTTC
CSARPFEGWDEETQYF
>TRBJ1-5|-|-|TRBV27
TGTGCCAGCAGTTTGGTGGGGGGCAGGCAGCCCCAGCATTTT
CASSLVGGRQPQHF
>TRBJ2-5|few|-|TRBV7-2
TGTGCCAGCAGCCAGAATGGGGGACAAGAGACCCAGTACTTC
CASSQNGGQETQYF
>TRBJ1-2|many|-|TRBV7-8
TGTGCCAGCAGCTTAGCGGGTACCGGGTACTATGGCTACACCTTC
CASSLAGTGYYGYTF
>TRBJ2-5|few|TRBD2|TRBV7-8
TGTGCCAGCAGCTTAGCCGGACTAGCGGGTCAAGAGACCCAGTACTTC
CASSLAGLAGQETQYF
>TRBJ2-7|-|TRBD1|TRBV28
TGTGCCAGCAGCCTCGGACAGGTATCCTCCTACGAGCAGTACTTC
CASSLGQVSSYEQYF
>TRBJ2-2|-|-|TRBV9
TGTGCCAGCAGCGGTTTTTTGGGGACCGGGGAGCTGTTTTTT
CASSGFLGTGELFF
>TRBJ1-2|-|TRBD1|TRBV28
TGTGCCAGCAGTAGCGGACAGGGGGCCTTCTATGGCTACACCTTC
CASSSGQGAFYGYTF
>TRBJ2-3|few|TRBD2|TRBV7-2
TGTGCCAGCAGCCGATTGGGGGGGGCAGATACGCAGTATTTT
CASSRLGGADTQYF
>TRBJ2-3|-|TRBD2|TRBV14
TGTGCCAGCAGCCAAGGCCGGACTAGCGGAGATTTCACAGATACGCAGTATTTT
CASSQGRTSGDFTDTQYF
>TRBJ2-5|-|TRBD1|TRBV10-3
TGTGCCATCAAGGGACAGCAAGAGACCCAGTACTTC
CAIKGQQETQYF
>TRBJ2-5|-|TRBD1|TRBV7-2
TGTGCCAGCGGCTTAGGGGGCGCAGGGGAGACCCAGTACTTC
CASGLGGAGETQYF
>TRBJ2-1|-|TRBD2|TRBV20-1
TGCAGTGCTAGACAACTAGCGGACTACAATGAGCAGTTCTTC
CSARQLADYNEQFF
>TRBJ1-1|-|TRBD1|TRBV27
TGTGCCAGCAGCAGAAGACAGGGGATGAACACTGAAGCTTTCTTT
CASSRRQGMNTEAFF